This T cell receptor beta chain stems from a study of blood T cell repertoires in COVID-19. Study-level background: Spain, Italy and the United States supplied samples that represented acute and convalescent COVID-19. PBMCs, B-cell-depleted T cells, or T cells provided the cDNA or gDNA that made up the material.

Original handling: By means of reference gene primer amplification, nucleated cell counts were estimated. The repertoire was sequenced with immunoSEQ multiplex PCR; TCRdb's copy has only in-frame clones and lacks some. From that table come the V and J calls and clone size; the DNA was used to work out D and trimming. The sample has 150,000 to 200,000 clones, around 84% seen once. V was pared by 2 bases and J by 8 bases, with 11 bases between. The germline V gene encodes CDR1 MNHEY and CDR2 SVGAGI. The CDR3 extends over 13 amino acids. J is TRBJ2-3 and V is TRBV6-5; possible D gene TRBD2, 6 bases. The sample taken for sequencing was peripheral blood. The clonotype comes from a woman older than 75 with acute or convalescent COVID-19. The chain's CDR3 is CASSYVAGGTQYF. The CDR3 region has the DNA TGTGCCAGCAGTTACGTAGCCGGGGGTACGCAGTATTTT.